The rows below give T cell receptor beta chains drawn from one sample of a study of STAT5B mutations in CD4+ large granular lymphocyte leukemia. Some clones are missing from TCRdb's copy, which holds only in-frame ones; the method was immunoSEQ multiplex PCR. The sample carries some 6,000 clones, under 85% recorded once. Sequences were obtained from PBMCs. The receptor set was obtained from an older man with CD4+ T-cell large granular lymphocyte leukemia. Each CDR3 is given with its conserved first and last residue.

j_gene	v_gene	CDR3aa
TRBJ2-7	TRBV9	CASSVGGSSYEQYF
TRBJ2-1	TRBV2	CASRDLFDNEQFF
TRBJ1-2	TRBV29-1	CSVVALANYGYTF
TRBJ2-3	TRBV10-3	CAISENGRGTDTQYF
TRBJ2-1	TRBV9	CASSRTRDGVVSSYNEQFF
TRBJ2-2	TRBV10-3	CAINPTGTGAGELFF
TRBJ2-1	TRBV9	CASSPAQRRNEQFF
TRBJ2-5	TRBV4-2	CASSQDSLAGSRETQYF
TRBJ1-5	TRBV4-1	CASSQEEGIRLQHF
TRBJ2-3	TRBV13	CASSSKLGGALGDTQYF
TRBJ1-6	TRBV10-1	CASSDTPGTGASPLHF
TRBJ2-3	TRBV2	CATYDRVTVADTQYF
TRBJ2-3	TRBV15	CATSRVRGMDTQYF
TRBJ2-7	TRBV6-5	CASSPGGSEQYF
TRBJ1-2	TRBV9	CASSGDRVDFNYGYTF
TRBJ1-5	TRBV10-2	CATREKGQLSNQPQHF
TRBJ2-7	TRBV5-6	CASSGGTDPPYEQYF
TRBJ2-7	TRBV6-5	CASSYSGQGREQYF
TRBJ1-3	TRBV11-2	CASSLGTASGNTIYF
TRBJ2-5	TRBV5-1	CASSLMGQQETQYF
TRBJ1-3	TRBV30	CAWKKGGNTIYF
TRBJ2-7	TRBV6-1	CASSLGGTLVPEQYF
TRBJ1-1	TRBV7-2	CASSFSTTSNTEAFF
TRBJ1-1	TRBV9	CASSSHRGTEAFF
TRBJ1-2	TRBV29-1	CSVGRSYGYTF
TRBJ1-5	TRBV5-6	CASSLDGSNQPQHF